Given below is one T cell receptor (beta chain) in context. The data stem from a study of tumor and adjacent non-tumor tissue in lung cancer. Three rounds of nested PCR, following a modified ARM-PCR protocol, produced the TCRbeta library. TCRdb itself ran the multiplex PCR reads through MiXCR, one entry per CDR3 protein. The table has 40,000 or so distinct CDR3 sequences, 60% seen once. RNA was extracted from bulk tissue without any cell sorting. This non-tumor lung sample came from over 3 cm beyond the tumor edge. This TCR was recovered from a man aged 50-59 years with non-small cell lung cancer. Material: distant non-tumor lung tissue.

CDR3 loop: CSARDVAGGQDTQYF. The CDR3 DNA reads TGCAGTGCTAGAGATGTAGCGGGAGGGCAGGATACGCAGTATTTT. The chain uses TRBV20-1 and TRBJ2-3, with 11 positions matching TRBD2. Unmatched junction bases numbered 5, after V lost 0 bases and J lost 6 bases. The germline V gene encodes CDR1 DFQATT and CDR2 SNEGSKA (reference sequence). The CDR3 contains 15 residues.